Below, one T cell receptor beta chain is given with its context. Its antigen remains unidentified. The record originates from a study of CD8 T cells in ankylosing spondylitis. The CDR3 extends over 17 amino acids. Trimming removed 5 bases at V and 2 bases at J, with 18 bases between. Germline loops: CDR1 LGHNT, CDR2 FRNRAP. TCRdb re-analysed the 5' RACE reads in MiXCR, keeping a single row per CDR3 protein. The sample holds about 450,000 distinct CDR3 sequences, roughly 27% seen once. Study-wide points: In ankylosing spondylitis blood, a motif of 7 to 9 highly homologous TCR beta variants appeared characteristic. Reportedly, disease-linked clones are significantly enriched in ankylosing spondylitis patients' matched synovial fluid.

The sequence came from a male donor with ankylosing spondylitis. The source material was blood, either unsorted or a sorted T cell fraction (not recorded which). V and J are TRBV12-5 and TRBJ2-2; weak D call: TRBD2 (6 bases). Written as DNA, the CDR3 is TGTGCTAGTGGTCTCAGCGGAGGAGCGGGTAACACCGGGGAGCTGTTTTTT. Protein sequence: CASGLSGGAGNTGELFF.